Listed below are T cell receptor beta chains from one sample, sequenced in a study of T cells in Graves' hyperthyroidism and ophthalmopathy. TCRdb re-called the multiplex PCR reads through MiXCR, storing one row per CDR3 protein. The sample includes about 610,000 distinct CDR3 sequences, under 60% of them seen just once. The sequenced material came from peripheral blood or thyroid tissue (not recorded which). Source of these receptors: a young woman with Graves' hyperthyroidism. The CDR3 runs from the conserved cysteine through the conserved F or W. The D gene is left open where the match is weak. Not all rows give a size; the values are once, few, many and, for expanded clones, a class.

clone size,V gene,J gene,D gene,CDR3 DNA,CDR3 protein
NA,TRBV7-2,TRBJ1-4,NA,TGTGCCAGCAGCTTAGTCGTTCAAGGGACGGAAAAACTGTTTTTT,CASSLVVQGTEKLFF
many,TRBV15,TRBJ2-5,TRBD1,TGTGCCACCAGCAGGGATCCGGGACAGCGCCAAGAGACCCAGTACTTC,CATSRDPGQRQETQYF
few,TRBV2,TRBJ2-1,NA,TGTGCCAGCAGTGCCCGGGACCCATCCTACAATGAGCAGTTCTTC,CASSARDPSYNEQFF
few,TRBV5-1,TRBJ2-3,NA,TGCGCCAGCAGCCCGGAAACAGATACGCAGTATTTT,CASSPETDTQYF
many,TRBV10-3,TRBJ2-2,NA,TGTGCCATCACGAGGGCCGAAGGAACCGGGGAGCTGTTTTTT,CAITRAEGTGELFF
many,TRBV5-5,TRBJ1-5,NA,TGTGCCAGCGCCAGGTACCGCAATCAGCCCCAGCATTTT,CASARYRNQPQHF
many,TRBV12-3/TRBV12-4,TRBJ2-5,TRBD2,TGTGCCAGCAGTTCCGGGACTAGCGGGATAGGAGAGACCCAGTACTTC,CASSSGTSGIGETQYF
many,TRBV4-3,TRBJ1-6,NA,TGCGCCAGCAGCCAGGGGACGTTTAATTCACCCCTCCACTTT,CASSQGTFNSPLHF
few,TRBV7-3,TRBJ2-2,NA,TGTGCCAGCAGCTCCAGAGGGGGAAAGACCGGGGAGCTGTTTTTT,CASSSRGGKTGELFF
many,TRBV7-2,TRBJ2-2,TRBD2,TGTGCCAGCAGCCATAGCGGGAGATCTGGCGGGGAGCTGTTTTTT,CASSHSGRSGGELFF
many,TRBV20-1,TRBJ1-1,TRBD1,TGCAGTGCCATACAGGGGGTGAACACTGAAGCTTTCTTT,CSAIQGVNTEAFF
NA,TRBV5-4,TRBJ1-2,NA,TGTGCCAGCGTTGGTGCTAAACAGGGAAGGGATGGCTACACCTTC,CASVGAKQGRDGYTF
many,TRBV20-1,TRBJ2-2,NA,TGCAGTGCTAGTCGTAACACCGGGGAGCTGTTTTTT,CSASRNTGELFF
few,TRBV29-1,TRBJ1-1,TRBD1,TGCAGCGTTAGACAGGGGGGAGCTTTCTTT,CSVRQGGAFF
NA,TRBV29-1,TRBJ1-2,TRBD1,TGCAGCGGGACAGGGCATGGCTACACCTTC,CSGTGHGYTF
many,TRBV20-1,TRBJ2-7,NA,TGCAGTGCTTCCGGAGACGTTTCCGAGCAGTACTTC,CSASGDVSEQYF
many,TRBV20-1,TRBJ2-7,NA,TGCAGTGCTAGAGATCATTGGGGAAGCTCCTACGAGCAGTACTTC,CSARDHWGSSYEQYF
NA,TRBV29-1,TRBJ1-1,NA,TGCAGTTACTCGAACAGGGTGGGGAACACTGAAGCTTTCTTT,CSYSNRVGNTEAFF
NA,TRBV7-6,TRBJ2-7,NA,TGTGCCAGCAGCGTTGGCGGACACCCCTACGAGCAGTACTTC,CASSVGGHPYEQYF
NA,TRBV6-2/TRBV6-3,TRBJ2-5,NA,TGTGCCAGCAGCCTCACTAGGGTTGAGACCCAGTACTTC,CASSLTRVETQYF